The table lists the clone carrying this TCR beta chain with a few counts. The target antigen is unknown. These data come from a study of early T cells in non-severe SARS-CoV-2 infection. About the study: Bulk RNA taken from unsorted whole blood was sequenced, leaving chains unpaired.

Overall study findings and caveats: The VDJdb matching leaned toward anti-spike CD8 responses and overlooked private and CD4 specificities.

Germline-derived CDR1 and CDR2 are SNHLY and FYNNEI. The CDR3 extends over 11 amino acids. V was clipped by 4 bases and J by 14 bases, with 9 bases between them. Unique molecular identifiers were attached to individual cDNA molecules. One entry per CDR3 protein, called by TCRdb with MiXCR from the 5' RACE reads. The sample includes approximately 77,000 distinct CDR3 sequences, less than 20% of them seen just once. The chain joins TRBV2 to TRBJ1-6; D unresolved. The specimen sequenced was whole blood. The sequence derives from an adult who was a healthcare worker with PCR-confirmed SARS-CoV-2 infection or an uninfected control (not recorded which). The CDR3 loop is CASSGTRALHF. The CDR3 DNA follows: TGTGCCAGCAGTGGAACCAGAGCCCTCCACTTT.